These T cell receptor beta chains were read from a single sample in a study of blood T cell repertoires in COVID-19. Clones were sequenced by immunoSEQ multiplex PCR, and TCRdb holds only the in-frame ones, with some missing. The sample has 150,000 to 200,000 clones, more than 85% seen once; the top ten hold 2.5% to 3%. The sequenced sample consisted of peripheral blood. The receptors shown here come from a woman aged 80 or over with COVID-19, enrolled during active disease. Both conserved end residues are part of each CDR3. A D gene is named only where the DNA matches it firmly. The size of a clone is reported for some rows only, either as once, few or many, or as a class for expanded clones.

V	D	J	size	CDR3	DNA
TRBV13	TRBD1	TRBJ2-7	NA	CASSLSGTGVFGQYF	TGTGCCAGCAGCTTATCCGGGACAGGGGTTTTCGGGCAGTACTTC
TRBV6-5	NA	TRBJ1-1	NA	CASSYGLTHTEAFF	TGTGCCAGCAGTTACGGATTGACACACACTGAAGCTTTCTTT
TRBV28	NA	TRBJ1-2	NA	CASSLPLGLSYRYTF	TGTGCCAGCAGTTTGCCCTTAGGACTGTCCTATCGCTACACCTTC
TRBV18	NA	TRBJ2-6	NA	CASSPQRGANVLTF	TGTGCCAGCTCACCACAGAGAGGGGCCAACGTCCTGACTTTC
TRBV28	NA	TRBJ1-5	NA	CASSLPEAGVGNQPQHF	TGTGCCAGCAGTTTACCGGAAGCGGGGGTTGGAAATCAGCCCCAGCATTTT
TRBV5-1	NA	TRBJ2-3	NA	CASSLAGDSTDTQYF	TGCGCCAGCAGCTTGGCAGGGGATAGCACAGATACGCAGTATTTT
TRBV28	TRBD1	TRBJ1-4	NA	CASSLLFSNQGAEEKLFF	TGTGCCAGCAGTCTACTCTTTAGTAATCAGGGGGCTGAGGAAAAACTGTTTTTT
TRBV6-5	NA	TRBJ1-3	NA	CASSYSSGTGNTIYF	TGTGCCAGCAGTTACTCCTCAGGAACTGGAAACACCATATATTTT
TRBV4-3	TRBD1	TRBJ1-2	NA	CASSQGEGIAQGAGYTF	TGCGCCAGCAGCCAAGGAGAAGGGATTGCACAGGGGGCCGGCTACACCTTC
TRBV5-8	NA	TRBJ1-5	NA	CASGTGTWGNQPQHF	TGTGCCAGCGGTACCGGGACATGGGGCAATCAGCCCCAGCATTTT
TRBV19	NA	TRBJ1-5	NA	CASSYSEAGWNQPQHF	TGTGCCAGTAGTTATTCGGAGGCAGGCTGGAATCAGCCCCAGCATTTT
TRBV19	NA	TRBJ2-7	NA	CASSIVGGLRYEQYF	TGTGCCAGTAGTATAGTTGGCGGGCTCCGCTACGAGCAGTACTTC
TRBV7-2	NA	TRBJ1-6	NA	CASQGQVPSPLHF	TGTGCCAGCCAGGGACAAGTGCCCTCACCCCTCCACTTT
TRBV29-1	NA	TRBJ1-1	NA	CSAKGQMNTEAFF	TGCAGCGCAAAAGGACAGATGAACACTGAAGCTTTCTTT
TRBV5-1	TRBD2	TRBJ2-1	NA	CANLGVGRAYNEQFF	TGCGCCAACCTCGGGGTCGGGAGGGCTTACAATGAGCAGTTCTTC
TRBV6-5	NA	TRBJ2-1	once	CASTPSFAAYNEQFF	TGTGCCAGCACACCTAGCTTTGCGGCCTACAATGAGCAGTTCTTC
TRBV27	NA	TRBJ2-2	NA	CATVDTNTGELFF	TGTGCCACCGTAGACACAAACACCGGGGAGCTGTTTTTT
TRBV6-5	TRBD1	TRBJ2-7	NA	CASRTGQGRSYEQYF	TGTGCCAGCAGAACTGGACAGGGCCGAAGCTACGAGCAGTACTTC